The 5 T cell receptor beta chains given below trace back to one sample, sequenced in a study of blood T cells in healthy people across ages. Next came a second PCR, run for about 7 to 12 cycles, which used a sample-barcoded 5' primer along with a J-beta primer mix. One entry per CDR3 protein, called by TCRdb with MiXCR from the 5' RACE reads. The sample holds around 870,000 distinct CDR3 sequences, 29% seen once. Sequenced input: blood. Receptor source: a woman aged 80 or over in good health.

This clonotype was counted a single time. Compared with germline, one end of the junction differs, possibly owing to a read error. This chain joins TRBV7-6 and TRBJ2-1; TRBD1 matches 10 bases. CDR1 is SGHVS and CDR2 is FNYEAQ in the germline V gene. The CDR3 runs 15 residues. The CDR3 protein is CASTWGQGRRNERFF. The CDR3 bases are TGTGCCAGCACCTGGGGACAGGGGAGACGCAATGAGCGGTTCTTC.

This clonotype was observed at least ten times. The chain carries TRBV10-3 and TRBJ2-3; TRBD1 agrees at 7 bases. Trimming at V came to 9 bases and at J to 2 bases, leaving 11 bases not matched to a gene. The CDR3 length is 15 residues. Germline V gene sequence: CDR1 ENHRY, CDR2 SYGVKD. The CDR3 loop is CAISETGTDTDTQYF. Here the CDR3 DNA reads TGTGCCATTTCAGAGACCGGGACAGACACAGATACGCAGTATTTT.

This clonotype was recorded many times. V is TRBV6-2 or TRBV6-3 and J is TRBJ2-1; 7 bases agree with TRBD1. V lost 6 bases and J lost 7; bases outside the gene matches: 12. Germline V gene sequence: CDR1 MNHEY, CDR2 SVGEGT. This CDR3 region has 15 residues. In nucleotides, the CDR3 is TGTGCCAGCAGGAAAAGCCGGGACAGAAAAAATGAGCAGTTCTTC. Translated: CASRKSRDRKNEQFF.

This clonotype was seen ten or more times. The chain links TRBV5-6 to TRBJ2-1; D might be TRBD2 (5 bases). Per germline, CDR1 SGHDT and CDR2 YYEEEE. The CDR3 has 16 residues. Trimming shortened V by 4 bases and J by 0 bases, and 14 bases separated the two germline ends. For the CDR3, the DNA is TGTGCCAGCAGCCCGCAGACGGGGAGCTCCTACAATGAGCAGTTCTTC. Translating it yields CASSPQTGSSYNEQFF.

A word on this clonotype: A far larger clone is just one base off, so this is likely a read error. The V call is TRBV5-6, the J call TRBJ2-5; 8 bases line up with TRBD2. V lost 3 bases to trimming and J lost 1 base; unmatched junction nucleotides: 5. The CDR3 is 15 amino acids. The germline CDR1 and CDR2 sequences are SGHDT and YYEEEE. The CDR3 spells CASSSASGGQETQYF. CDR3 nucleotides: TGTGCCAGCAGCTCGGCCAGCGGGGGCCAAGAGACCCAGTACTTC.